This T cell receptor (beta chain) emerged from a study of shared clonotypes between healthy human individuals. CDR3 length: 18 amino acids. The germline V gene encodes CDR1 SEHNR and CDR2 FQNEAQ (reference sequence). Germline trimming cut 5 bases from V and 5 bases from J; bases unmatched to any gene: 12. General study findings and limits: Exclusively blood specimens were collected; tissue repertoires likely differ.

On this clone: Its antigen is not identified.

In replicate PCRs of sorted subsets, around 0.2 ug DNA, about 30,000 T cell genomes, was used. Data came from immunoSEQ multiplex PCR; TCRdb stores just in-frame clones and leaves some out. The table shows approximately 1,000,000 clones, with 75% to 80% occurring only once. This clonotype was obtained from a man aged 18 to 35 in good health. Some clones in this sample may be carry-over from other donors' samples. Sequencing was done on a sample of memory CD4+ T cells from PBMCs. As to subset: CD45RA-negative fraction. The V and J genes are TRBV7-9 and TRBJ2-1; 13 bases are a match to TRBD2. The CDR3 DNA reads as TGTGCCAGCAGCCCGCCGGGACTAGCGGGACCCTACAACAATGAGCAGTTCTTC. Translation: CASSPPGLAGPYNNEQFF.